This TCR beta chain is drawn from a study of T cell repertoires in cytomegalovirus infection (dated by TCRdb to 2018 to 2020). Concerning the study at large: Peptide stimulations targeted recently identified HLA-C-restricted CMV epitopes, whose presentation resists viral immunomodulation, together with well-studied HLA-B-restricted epitopes. Because public TCR beta signatures pointed to carriage of CMV infection together with the matching HLA type, the HLA type of each donor mattered for the analysis.

Concerning this clonotype: Its binding antigen is unknown. The record has no base qualities; no much larger clone is one base away.

Broad study findings and their caveats: The ex vivo response was dominated by HLA-C-restricted CMV-specific TCR beta clonotypes, which also provided the single most frequent clonotype in two of eight donors. Cumulative frequency of public TCR beta family members discriminated carriers of CMV infection plus the relevant HLA type in this cohort and an independent 352-donor cohort.

The data were produced on an Illumina HiSeq 1500. The raw public data were reprocessed by TCRdb itself: fastp quality trimming at Q25, MiXCR clonotype calling, in-frame beta chains only. Records with the same CDR3 protein are collapsed into one entry carrying the most frequent genes and DNA. This sample holds 700,000 to 950,000 distinct CDR3 sequences; around a third were observed only once. Roughly 12% of the sample comes from the top ten. The sample's treatment or condition label, decoded: in vitro stimulation with specific CMV peptide epitopes to enrich CMV-specific T cells. This clonotype was sampled from a human donor in good health (CMV status not recorded). Some clones in this sample may be carry-over from other donors' samples. The starting material was cultured CD8+ T cells from PBMCs, obtained from culture after CMV antigen stimulation.

The DNA sequence is TGTGCCAGCAGTGATCAGGGGGCAAGCACCGGGGAGCTGTTTTTT. The translation is CASSDQGASTGELFF. The rearranged segments are TRBV2 and TRBJ2-2, and 8 bases in between align with TRBD1. The germline V and J ends show losses of 3 bases and 4 bases respectively, and no gene match explains 4 bases of the junction. Measured from the cysteine to the phenylalanine, the CDR3 is 15 residues long. Here the CDR3 DNA is all that survives: 45 bases in frame from base 1. CDR1 and CDR2 are read off the germline V gene as SNHLY and FYNNEI.